One T cell receptor (beta chain) is described in this entry. What it binds is unknown. Isolated RNA was reverse transcribed in full, so expressed TCRB transcripts were sequenced. Data came from immunoSEQ multiplex PCR; TCRdb stores just in-frame clones and leaves some out. The table includes a few hundred thousand clones, less than 15% detected once. The data stem from a study of beta chain features in type 1 diabetes. The study's findings and limits: Researchers caution that PCR might favor shorter templates, equally among patients and controls. Moderately but significantly shorter TCRB CDR3s were found in Type 1 diabetes patients in all four CD4+ subsets. Compared with healthy donors, patients appeared to share more similar naive, central memory and regulatory TCRB repertoires.

Purities in excess of 95% were seen in all sorted populations. The CDR3 is 18 residues long. CDR1 and CDR2 from the germline V gene are SGHAT and FQNNGV. Trimming shortened V by 2 bases and J by 2 bases, and 21 bases separated the two germline ends. The V call is TRBV11-2, the J call TRBJ2-5, with D perhaps TRBD1 (6 bases). The sequence was obtained from a woman aged 18 to 35 with type 1 diabetes. The sample consisted of naive CD4+ T cells from blood. The DNA for the CDR3 is TGTGCCAGCAGCTTATTATCCTCAGGGGTCCGTCTACAAGAGACCCAGTACTTC. The encoded protein is CASSLLSSGVRLQETQYF.